This T cell receptor (beta chain) was retrieved from a study of T cells in Graves' hyperthyroidism and ophthalmopathy. Study results and caveats: Blood samples included most of the expanded thyroid clonotypes exceeding 0.001.

Patients with ophthalmopathy all had a Clinical Activity Score of at least 3, a NOSPECS grade of at least 4 and duration under 3 months. This CDR3 region has 14 residues. Trimming left V 1 base short and J 3 bases short, with 9 bases between. What was amplified from RNA transcripts were TCR beta CDR3 regions. A set of HTBI primers served as the primers for a first-round RT-PCR of the TCR CDR3. A single record per CDR3 protein comes from TCRdb applying MiXCR to the multiplex PCR reads. Of some 360,000 distinct CDR3 sequences listed, roughly 20% are singletons. This clonotype was seen ten or more times. Its target is unknown.

The material sequenced was blood. The chain employs TRBV12-3 or TRBV12-4 and TRBJ1-1; unclear D gene. The sequence was collected from a woman aged 40 to 50 with Graves' ophthalmopathy. The CDR3 region has the DNA TGTGCCAGCAGTTTAGACGGGTGGGACACTGAAGCTTTCTTT. Translated: CASSLDGWDTEAFF.